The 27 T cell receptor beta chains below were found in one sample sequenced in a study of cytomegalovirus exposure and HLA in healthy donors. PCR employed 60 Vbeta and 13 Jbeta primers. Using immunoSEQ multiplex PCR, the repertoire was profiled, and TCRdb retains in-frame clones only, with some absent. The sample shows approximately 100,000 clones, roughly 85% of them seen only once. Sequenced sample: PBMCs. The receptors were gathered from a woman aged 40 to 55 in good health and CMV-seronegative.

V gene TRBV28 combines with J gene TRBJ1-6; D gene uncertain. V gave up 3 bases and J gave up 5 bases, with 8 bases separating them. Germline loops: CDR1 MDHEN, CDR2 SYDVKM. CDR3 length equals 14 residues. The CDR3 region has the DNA TGTGCCAGCAGTTTGAGACGGGATAATTCACCCCTCCACTTT. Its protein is CASSLRRDNSPLHF. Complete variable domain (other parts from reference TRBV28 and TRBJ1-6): DVKVTQSSRYLVKRTGEKVFLECVQDMDHENMFWYRQDPGLGLRLIYFSYDVKMKEKGDIPEGYSVSREKKERFSLILESASTNQTSMYLCASSLRRDNSPLHFGNGTRLTVT.

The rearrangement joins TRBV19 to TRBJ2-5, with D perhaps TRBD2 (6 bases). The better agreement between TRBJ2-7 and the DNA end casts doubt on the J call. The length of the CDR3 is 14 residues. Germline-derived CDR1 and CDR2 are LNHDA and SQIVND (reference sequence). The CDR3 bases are TGTGCCAGTAGTATAATGGAGGGGCGCGACGAGCAGTACTTC. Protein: CASSIMEGRDEQYF.

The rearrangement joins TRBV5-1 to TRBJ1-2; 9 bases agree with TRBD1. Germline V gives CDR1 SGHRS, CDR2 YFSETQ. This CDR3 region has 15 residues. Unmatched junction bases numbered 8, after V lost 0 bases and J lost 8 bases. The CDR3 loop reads CASSLGSGTGNGYTF. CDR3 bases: TGCGCCAGCAGCTTGGGGTCCGGGACAGGGAACGGCTACACCTTC.

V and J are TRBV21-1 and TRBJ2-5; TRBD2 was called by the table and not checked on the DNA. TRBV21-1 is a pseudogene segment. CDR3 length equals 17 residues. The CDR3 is CASSISSGRAKKETQYF. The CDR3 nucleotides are TGTGCCAGCAGCATCTCTAGCGGGAGGGCCAAAAAGGAGACCCAGTACTTC.

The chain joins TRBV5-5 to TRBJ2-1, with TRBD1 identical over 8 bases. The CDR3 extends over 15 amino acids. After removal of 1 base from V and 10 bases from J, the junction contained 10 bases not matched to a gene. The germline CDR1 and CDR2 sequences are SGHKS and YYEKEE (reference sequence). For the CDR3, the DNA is TGTGCCAGCAGCTTGAATCAGGGGGCGACTGGCGAGCAGTTCTTC. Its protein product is CASSLNQGATGEQFF.

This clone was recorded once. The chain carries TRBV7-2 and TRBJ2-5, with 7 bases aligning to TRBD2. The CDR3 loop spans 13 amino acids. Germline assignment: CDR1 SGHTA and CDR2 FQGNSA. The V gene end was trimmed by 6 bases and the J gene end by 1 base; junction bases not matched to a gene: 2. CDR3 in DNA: TGTGCCAGCAGTCCTAGCGGCCAAGAGACCCAGTACTTC. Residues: CASSPSGQETQYF.

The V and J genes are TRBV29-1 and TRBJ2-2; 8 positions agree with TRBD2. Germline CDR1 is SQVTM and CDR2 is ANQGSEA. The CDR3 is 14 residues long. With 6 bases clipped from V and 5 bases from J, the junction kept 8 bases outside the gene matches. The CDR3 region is CSVFGGAGTGELFF. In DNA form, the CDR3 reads TGCAGCGTCTTCGGGGGGGCAGGTACCGGGGAGCTGTTTTTT.

The CDR3 DNA reads as TGTGCCAGCAGCTTTTATGGTAGTAAGAGGGATATCACTGAAGCTTTCTTT. Its protein is CASSFYGSKRDITEAFF. The chain recombines TRBV7-9 with TRBJ1-1; no reliable D call. Trimming took 3 bases from V and 4 from J, leaving 21 bases between them. CDR3 size: 17 residues. Germline lookup yields CDR1 SEHNR and CDR2 FQNEAQ (reference sequence).

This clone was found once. The CDR3 DNA is TGTGCTAGTGGTTTGGTCGCAGGGGGAAGCACCGGGGAGCTGTTTTTT. Amino acids: CASGLVAGGSTGELFF. The rearrangement joins TRBV12-5 to TRBJ2-2; 7 nucleotides agree with TRBD1. With 0 bases clipped from V and 4 bases from J, the junction kept 5 bases outside the gene matches. The length of the CDR3 is 16 residues. CDR1 is LGHNT, CDR2 FRNRAP, per germline.

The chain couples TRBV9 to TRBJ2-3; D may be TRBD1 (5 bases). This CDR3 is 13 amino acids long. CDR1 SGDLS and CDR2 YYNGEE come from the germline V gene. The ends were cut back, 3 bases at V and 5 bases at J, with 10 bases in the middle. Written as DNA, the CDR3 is TGTGCCAGCAGCGGACCTCAGGGAGATACGCAGTATTTT. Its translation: CASSGPQGDTQYF.

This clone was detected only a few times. Here the CDR3 reads CASSANMNTEAFF. CDR3 bases: TGTGCCAGCAGTGCTAATATGAACACTGAAGCTTTCTTT. The rearrangement links TRBV6-1 to TRBJ1-1; the D is unclear. V dropped 4 bases and J dropped 0 bases, with 6 bases sitting between them. Germline values: CDR1 MNHNS, CDR2 SASEGT. CDR3 length equals 13 residues.

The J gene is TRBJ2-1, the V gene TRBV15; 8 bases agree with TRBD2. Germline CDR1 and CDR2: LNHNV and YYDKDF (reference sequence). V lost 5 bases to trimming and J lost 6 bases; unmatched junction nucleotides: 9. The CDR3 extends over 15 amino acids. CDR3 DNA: TGTGCCACCAGCTCATTAAGCGGGAGCTCCAATGAGCAGTTCTTC. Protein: CATSSLSGSSNEQFF.

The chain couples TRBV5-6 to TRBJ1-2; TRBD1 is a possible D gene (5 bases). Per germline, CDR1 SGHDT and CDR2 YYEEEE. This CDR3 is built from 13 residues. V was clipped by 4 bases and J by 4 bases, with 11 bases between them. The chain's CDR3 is CASSMGLRYGYTF. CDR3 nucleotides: TGTGCCAGCAGCATGGGGCTCCGCTATGGCTACACCTTC. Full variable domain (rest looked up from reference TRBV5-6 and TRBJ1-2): DAGVTQSPTHLIKTRGQQVTLRCSPKSGHDTVSWYQQALGQGPQFIFQYYEEEERQRGNFPDRFSGHQFPNYSSELNVNALLLGDSALYLCASSMGLRYGYTFGSGTRLTVV.

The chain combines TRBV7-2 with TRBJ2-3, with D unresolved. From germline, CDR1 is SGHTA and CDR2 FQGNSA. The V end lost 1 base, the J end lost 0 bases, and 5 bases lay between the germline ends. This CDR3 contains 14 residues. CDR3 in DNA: TGTGCCAGCAGCTTAGGGCCTAGCACAGATACGCAGTATTTT. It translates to CASSLGPSTDTQYF.

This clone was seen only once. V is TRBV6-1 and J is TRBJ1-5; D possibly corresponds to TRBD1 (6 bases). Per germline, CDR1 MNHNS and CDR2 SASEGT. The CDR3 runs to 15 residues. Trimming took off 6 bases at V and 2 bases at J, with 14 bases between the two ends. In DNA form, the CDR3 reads TGTGCCAGCAGAGAACAGGGTCAACGCAATCAGCCCCAGCATTTT. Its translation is CASREQGQRNQPQHF.

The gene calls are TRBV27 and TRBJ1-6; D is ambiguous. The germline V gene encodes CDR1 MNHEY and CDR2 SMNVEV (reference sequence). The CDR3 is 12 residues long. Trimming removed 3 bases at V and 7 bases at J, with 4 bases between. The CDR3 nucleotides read TGTGCCAGCAGTTTCTCCAATTCACCCCTCCACTTT. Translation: CASSFSNSPLHF.

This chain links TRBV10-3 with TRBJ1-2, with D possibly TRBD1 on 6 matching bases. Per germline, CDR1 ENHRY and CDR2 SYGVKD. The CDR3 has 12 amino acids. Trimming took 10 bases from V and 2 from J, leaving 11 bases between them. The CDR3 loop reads CANADRNYGYTF. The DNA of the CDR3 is TGTGCCAATGCGGACAGAAACTATGGCTACACCTTC.

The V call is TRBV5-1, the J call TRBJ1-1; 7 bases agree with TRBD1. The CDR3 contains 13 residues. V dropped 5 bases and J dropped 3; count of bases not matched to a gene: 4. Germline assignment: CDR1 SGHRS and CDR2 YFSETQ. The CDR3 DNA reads TGCGCCAGCAGAACCCAGGGGGACACTGAAGCTTTCTTT. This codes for CASRTQGDTEAFF.

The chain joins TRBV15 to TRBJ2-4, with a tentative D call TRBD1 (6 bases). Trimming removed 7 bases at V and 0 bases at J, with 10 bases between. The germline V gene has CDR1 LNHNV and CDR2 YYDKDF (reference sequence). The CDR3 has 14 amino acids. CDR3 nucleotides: TGTGCCACCACCCAGGGGTTAGCCAAAAACATTCAGTACTTC. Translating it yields CATTQGLAKNIQYF.

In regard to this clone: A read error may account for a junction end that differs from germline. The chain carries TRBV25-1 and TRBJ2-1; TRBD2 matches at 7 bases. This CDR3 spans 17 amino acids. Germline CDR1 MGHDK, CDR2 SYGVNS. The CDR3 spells CASSAFTETSIYDEQFF. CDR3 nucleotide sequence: TGTGCCAGCAGTGCATTCACGGAGACTAGCATCTACGATGAGCAGTTCTTC.

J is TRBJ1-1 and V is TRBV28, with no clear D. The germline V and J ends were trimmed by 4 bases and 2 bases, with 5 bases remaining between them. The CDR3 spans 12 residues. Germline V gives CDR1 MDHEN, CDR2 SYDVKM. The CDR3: CASSSTNTEAFF. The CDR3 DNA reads TGTGCCAGCAGTTCGACAAACACTGAAGCTTTCTTT.

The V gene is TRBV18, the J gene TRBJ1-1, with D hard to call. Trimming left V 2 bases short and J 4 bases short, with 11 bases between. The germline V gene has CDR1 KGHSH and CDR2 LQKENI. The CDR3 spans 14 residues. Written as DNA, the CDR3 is TGTGCCAGCTCACCATCCACAAGTGGCACTGAAGCTTTCTTT. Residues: CASSPSTSGTEAFF.

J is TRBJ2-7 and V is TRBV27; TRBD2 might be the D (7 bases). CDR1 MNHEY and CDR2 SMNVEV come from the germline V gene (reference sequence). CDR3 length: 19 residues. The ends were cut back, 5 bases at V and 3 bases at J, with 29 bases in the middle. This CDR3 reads CASSTAPNWGGAAFYEQYF. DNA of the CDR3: TGTGCCAGCAGTACGGCCCCCAATTGGGGGGGGGCAGCATTCTACGAGCAGTACTTC.

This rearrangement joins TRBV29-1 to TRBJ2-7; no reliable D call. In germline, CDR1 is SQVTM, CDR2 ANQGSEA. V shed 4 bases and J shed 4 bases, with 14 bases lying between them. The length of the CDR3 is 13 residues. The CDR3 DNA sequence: TGCAGCGTTGCCATAAACCCAACTTACGAGCAGTACTTC. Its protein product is CSVAINPTYEQYF.

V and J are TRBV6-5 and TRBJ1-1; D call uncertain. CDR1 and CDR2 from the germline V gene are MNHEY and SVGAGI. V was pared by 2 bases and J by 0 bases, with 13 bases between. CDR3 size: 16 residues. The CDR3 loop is CASSYGQRKLNTEAFF. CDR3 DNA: TGTGCCAGCAGTTACGGTCAGAGGAAGCTGAACACTGAAGCTTTCTTT.

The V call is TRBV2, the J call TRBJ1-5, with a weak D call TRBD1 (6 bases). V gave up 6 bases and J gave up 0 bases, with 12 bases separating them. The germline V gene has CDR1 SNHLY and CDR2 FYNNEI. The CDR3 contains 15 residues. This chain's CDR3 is CASRPGTSSNQPQHF. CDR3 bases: TGTGCCAGCAGGCCCGGGACAAGTAGCAATCAGCCCCAGCATTTT.

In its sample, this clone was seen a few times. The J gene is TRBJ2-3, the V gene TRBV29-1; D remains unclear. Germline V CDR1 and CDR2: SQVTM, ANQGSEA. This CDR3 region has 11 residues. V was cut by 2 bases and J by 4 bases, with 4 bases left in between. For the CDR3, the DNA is TGCAGCGTTGAAAGCGCAGATACGCAGTATTTT. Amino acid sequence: CSVESADTQYF.